Presented here are 30 T cell receptor beta chains from one specimen sequenced in a study of cytomegalovirus exposure and HLA in healthy donors. 13 Jbeta primers and 60 Vbeta primers were used for the PCR. Sequencing used immunoSEQ multiplex PCR; TCRdb keeps in-frame clones, though not all of them. The sample has about 150,000 clones; 72% are singletons. The sample was PBMCs. These receptor sequences come from a man in his forties in good health and CMV-seronegative.

This clone was counted only a few times. The chain is built from TRBV7-9 and TRBJ1-3, with D hard to call. Trimming removed 3 bases from V and 1 base from J, with 16 bases in between. The CDR3 length is 17 residues. Germline V lookup: CDR1 SEHNR, CDR2 FQNEAQ (reference sequence). CDR3: CASSFKPQDTSGNTIYF. CDR3 sequence (DNA): TGTGCCAGCAGCTTTAAACCCCAAGATACATCTGGAAACACCATATATTTT.

This chain uses TRBV5-1 with TRBJ1-1, with TRBD1 identical over 8 bases. Unmatched junction bases numbered 5, after V lost 2 bases and J lost 5 bases. CDR1 is SGHRS, CDR2 YFSETQ, per germline. There are 14 residues in the CDR3. For the CDR3, the DNA is TGCGCCAGCAGCTTTTACGACAGGGGAACTGAAGCTTTCTTT. This sequence encodes CASSFYDRGTEAFF.

CDR3 coding DNA: TGTGCCAGCAGCTTACAGGGGGCAGGTGGAAACACCATATATTTT. It codes for CASSLQGAGGNTIYF. The chain couples TRBV11-2 to TRBJ1-3, with TRBD1 identical over 8 bases. Trimming cost V 2 bases and J 3 bases; bases outside gene matches: 3. CDR3 length equals 15 residues. The germline V gene encodes CDR1 SGHAT and CDR2 FQNNGV.

This chain links TRBV5-6 with TRBJ2-4; 7 nucleotides align to TRBD2. Trimming took 3 bases from V and 2 from J; bases not matched to a gene: 5. This CDR3 is 15 amino acids long. The V gene's germline CDR1 is SGHDT and CDR2 YYEEEE. The CDR3 DNA is TGTGCCAGCAGCTCCGTGGGAGGGACCAAAAACATTCAGTACTTC. Translated, it gives CASSSVGGTKNIQYF.

V usage is TRBV6-5 and J usage is TRBJ2-1; 7 nucleotides agree with TRBD2. This CDR3 region has 15 residues. After removal of 5 bases from V and 4 bases from J, the junction contained 8 bases not matched to a gene. CDR1 is MNHEY and CDR2 is SVGAGI in the germline V gene. The CDR3 DNA reads TGTGCCAGCAGTAGAGCCGGGGGGTCGTACAATGAGCAGTTCTTC. Protein product: CASSRAGGSYNEQFF.

This clone has more than one count but fewer than ten. The chain is built from TRBV27 and TRBJ2-7; 7 bases fit TRBD1. CDR1 and CDR2 from the germline V gene are MNHEY and SMNVEV (reference sequence). The V and J ends lost 6 bases and 1 base, in that order; junction bases with no gene match: 6. The CDR3 runs to 14 residues. The DNA of the CDR3 is TGTGCCAGCAGCGACAGGGCAAATTCCTACGAGCAGTACTTC. Its protein product is CASSDRANSYEQYF.

This clone has just a few counts. The chain is built from TRBV13 and TRBJ2-3; 11 bases map to TRBD2. The germline V gene encodes CDR1 PRHDT and CDR2 FYEKMQ (reference sequence). V lost 3 bases and J lost 0; bases outside the gene matches: 5. The CDR3 loop spans 17 amino acids. The CDR3 DNA is TGTGCCAGCAGCTTCCCGGGACTAGCGGTCAGCACAGATACGCAGTATTTT. This translates into CASSFPGLAVSTDTQYF.

CDR3 sequence (DNA): TGTGCCAGCAGCGTCGACAGGGAGACCTATGGCTACACCTTC. Protein sequence: CASSVDRETYGYTF. The chain employs TRBV16 and TRBJ1-2; 7 bases line up with TRBD1. Germline trimming cut 5 bases from V and 4 bases from J; bases unmatched to any gene: 7. CDR1 and CDR2 from the germline V gene are KGHSY and FQNENV. The CDR3 spans 14 residues.

There are a few counts of this clone. The chain employs TRBV6-5 and TRBJ1-1; 11 positions match TRBD1. Per germline, CDR1 MNHEY and CDR2 SVGAGI. V gave up 7 bases and J gave up 5 bases; unmatched junction bases: 6. This CDR3 has 14 amino acids. This chain's CDR3 is CASTPDRGLTEAFF. The CDR3 nucleotides read TGTGCCAGCACCCCGGACAGGGGGCTTACTGAAGCTTTCTTT.

This chain links TRBV6-5 with TRBJ1-2; 10 bases align to TRBD1. The CDR3 is 14 amino acids. Germline values: CDR1 MNHEY, CDR2 SVGAGI. The V gene end was trimmed by 5 bases and the J gene end by 4 bases; junction bases not matched to a gene: 4. The CDR3 loop is CASSTTGGIYGYTF. CDR3 coding DNA: TGTGCCAGCAGTACGACAGGGGGCATCTATGGCTACACCTTC.

The chain has TRBV7-9 and TRBJ1-2; 7 positions match TRBD1. Germline CDR1 reads SEHNR; CDR2 reads FQNEAQ (reference sequence). V was clipped by 1 base and J by 4 bases; unmatched bases: 9. There are 16 residues in the CDR3. The CDR3 nucleotides are TGTGCCAGCAGCTTAGGTTACAGGGGAGAAGGCTATGGCTACACCTTC. Its translation is CASSLGYRGEGYGYTF. Supplemented by reference TRBV7-9 and TRBJ1-2, the full variable domain reads DTGVSQNPRHKITKRGQNVTFRCDPISEHNRLYWYRQTLGQGPEFLTYFQNEAQLEKSRLLSDRFSAERPKGSFSTLEIQRTEQGDSAMYLCASSLGYRGEGYGYTFGSGTRLTVV.

The chain couples TRBV27 to TRBJ1-2; 8 bases agree with TRBD1. J gave up 4 bases and V 6 bases, and 4 bases lay outside the gene matches. Germline loops: CDR1 MNHEY, CDR2 SMNVEV (reference sequence). There are 13 residues in the CDR3. The CDR3 sequence: CASRPGGRYGYTF. DNA for the CDR3: TGTGCCAGCAGGCCAGGGGGCCGCTATGGCTACACCTTC.

The gene calls are TRBV5-1 and TRBJ2-1; 10 nucleotides line up with TRBD2. With 4 bases clipped from V and 9 bases from J, the junction kept 10 bases outside the gene matches. The CDR3 extends over 15 amino acids. The germline V gene has CDR1 SGHRS and CDR2 YFSETQ. The CDR3 nucleotides read TGCGCCAGCAGCCCAGCGGGGGGGCTCTCTCCTGAGCAGTTCTTC. Protein sequence: CASSPAGGLSPEQFF.

The chain couples TRBV11-2 to TRBJ2-7; no firm D call. V was shortened by 1 base and J by 4 bases, with 8 bases between the two germline ends. The V gene's germline CDR1 is SGHAT and CDR2 FQNNGV. The CDR3 extends over 13 amino acids. The CDR3 DNA reads as TGTGCCAGCAGCTTAGTCTTATCTTACGAGCAGTACTTC. Its protein is CASSLVLSYEQYF.

The CDR3 reads CASSPFAGTGNEQFF. CDR3 sequence (DNA): TGCGCCAGCAGCCCCTTTGCGGGAACGGGCAATGAGCAGTTCTTC. V and J are TRBV5-1 and TRBJ2-1, with TRBD2 as a possible D gene (6 bases). Trimming took off 4 bases at V and 6 bases at J, with 17 bases between the two ends. The germline V gene has CDR1 SGHRS and CDR2 YFSETQ. The CDR3 extends over 15 amino acids. Based on the CDR3 plus reference TRBV5-1 and TRBJ2-1, the full variable domain is KAGVTQTPRYLIKTRGQQVTLSCSPISGHRSVSWYQQTPGQGLQFLFEYFSETQRNKGNFPGRFSGRQFSNSRSEMNVSTLELGDSALYLCASSPFAGTGNEQFFGPGTRLTVL.

This chain uses TRBV27 with TRBJ2-7; tentatively, D is TRBD1 (6 bases). Germline assignment: CDR1 MNHEY and CDR2 SMNVEV (reference sequence). Trimming removed 3 bases at V and 9 bases at J, with 12 bases between. The CDR3 consists of 12 residues. The CDR3 spells CASSLTQGRQYF. The CDR3 bases are TGTGCCAGCAGTTTGACTCAGGGGAGGCAGTACTTC.

This clone was observed a handful of times. The chain carries TRBV5-1 and TRBJ1-4; 12 bases match TRBD1. The germline gives CDR1 SGHRS, CDR2 YFSETQ. This CDR3 has 20 amino acids. V was pared by 4 bases and J by 2 bases, with 15 bases of the junction left unmatched. The chain's CDR3 is CASSLPVGQGALRTNEKLFF. Written as DNA, the CDR3 is TGCGCCAGCAGCCTTCCCGTGGGACAGGGGGCCTTGAGGACTAATGAAAAACTGTTTTTT.

The V and J genes are TRBV18 and TRBJ2-1; 11 nucleotides align to TRBD1. The V and J ends lost 1 base and 7 bases, in that order; junction bases with no gene match: 6. The germline V gene has CDR1 KGHSH and CDR2 LQKENI. The CDR3 is made up of 16 amino acids. CDR3 in DNA: TGTGCCAGCTCACCACTTCCCGGACAGGGGGCGAATGAGCAGTTCTTC. Translating gives CASSPLPGQGANEQFF.

As DNA, the CDR3 is TGTGCCAGCAGCCCGAGAGGAAACCCTATGATGAACACTGAAGCTTTCTTT. Translated: CASSPRGNPMMNTEAFF. The chain recombines TRBV14 with TRBJ1-1; no clear D gene. The CDR3 is 17 residues long. The V gene's germline CDR1 is SGHDN and CDR2 FVKESK. V was clipped by 4 bases and J by 0 bases, with 18 bases between them.

The chain has TRBV18 and TRBJ2-3; the match to TRBD2 covers 10 bases. CDR3 length equals 15 residues. Germline V gene lookup returns CDR1 KGHSH and CDR2 LQKENI. J gave up 3 bases and V 1 base, and 1 base lay outside the gene matches. This chain's CDR3 is CASSPRTSGTDTQYF. CDR3 bases: TGTGCCAGCTCACCACGGACTAGCGGAACAGATACGCAGTATTTT.

The rearrangement uses TRBV9 and TRBJ1-1; tentatively, D is TRBD1 (5 bases). The length of the CDR3 is 12 residues. V lost 3 bases to trimming and J lost 10 bases, with 13 bases between them. In germline, CDR1 is SGDLS, CDR2 YYNGEE. The CDR3 coding sequence is TGTGCCAGCAGCGCGACCGGGGGGGGAGCTTTCTTT. Translating it yields CASSATGGGAFF.

The CDR3, as DNA: TGTGCCAGCAGACGCGGGAGACATTCGAACAATGAGCAGTTCTTC. Amino acid sequence: CASRRGRHSNNEQFF. The gene calls are TRBV7-9 and TRBJ2-1; 7 bases are shared with TRBD2. Trimming removed 6 bases from V and 5 bases from J; junction bases left unmatched: 10. Per germline, CDR1 SEHNR and CDR2 FQNEAQ (reference sequence). The CDR3 has 15 residues.

The CDR3 coding sequence is TGCGCCAGCAGCTTACAGGGACGGGGCTACACCTTC. It specifies CASSLQGRGYTF. J is TRBJ1-2 and V is TRBV5-1; D possibly corresponds to TRBD1 (6 bases). In germline, CDR1 is SGHRS, CDR2 YFSETQ. The CDR3 length is 12 residues. Trimming cost V 2 bases and J 8 bases, with 10 bases left between them.

This chain joins TRBV10-3 and TRBJ2-1; TRBD2 aligns across 11 bases. With V trimmed by 1 base and J by 4 bases, 3 bases remained unmatched. Germline V gene sequence: CDR1 ENHRY, CDR2 SYGVKD. This CDR3 has 16 amino acids. The CDR3 region has the DNA TGTGCCATCAGTGAGTATGGGACTAGCGGATACAATGAGCAGTTCTTC. Amino acid sequence: CAISEYGTSGYNEQFF.

J is TRBJ2-3 and V is TRBV7-8; 8 bases map to TRBD1. V lost 6 bases to trimming and J lost 4 bases; unmatched junction nucleotides: 6. The CDR3 consists of 14 residues. Germline V gene sequence: CDR1 SGHVS, CDR2 FQNEAQ. CDR3 region: CASRTGGRPDTQYF. CDR3 DNA sequence: TGTGCCAGCAGAACAGGGGGGCGTCCAGATACGCAGTATTTT.

CDR3: CATSRAGSYNEQFF. DNA of the CDR3: TGTGCCACCAGCAGGGCGGGCTCCTACAATGAGCAGTTCTTC. J is TRBJ2-1 and V is TRBV15; maybe TRBD2 (5 bases). Trimming shortened V by 3 bases and J by 0 bases, and 6 bases separated the two germline ends. CDR1 and CDR2 from the germline V gene are LNHNV and YYDKDF (reference sequence). This CDR3 is 14 amino acids long.

The chain uses TRBV10-2 and TRBJ2-2; the D is unclear. CDR3 length equals 13 residues. Per germline, CDR1 WSHSY and CDR2 SAAADI. The V gene lost 4 bases and the J gene lost 1 base, with 4 bases spanning the gap. The chain's CDR3 is CASSGLNTGELFF. Here the CDR3 DNA reads TGCGCCAGCAGTGGTCTGAACACCGGGGAGCTGTTTTTT.

This chain joins TRBV25-1 and TRBJ2-7, with a weak D call TRBD2 (6 bases). The CDR3 spans 12 residues. Per the germline V gene, CDR1 is MGHDK and CDR2 is SYGVNS. V lost 8 bases and J 0 bases, leaving 8 bases between the germline ends. This CDR3 reads CASGRSSYEQYF. DNA for the CDR3: TGTGCCAGCGGGAGGTCCTCCTACGAGCAGTACTTC.

Concerning this clone itself: One end of the junction fails to match germline, which may point to a read error. This chain links TRBV5-4 with TRBJ1-2, with 7 bases lining up with TRBD1. This CDR3 contains 16 residues. CDR1 SGHNT and CDR2 YYREEE come from the germline V gene (reference sequence). The CDR3 coding sequence is TGTGCCAGCAGCGATGGGACAGTTCCTTACCTCTATGGCTACCCCTTC. Translation: CASSDGTVPYLYGYPF.

The rearrangement links TRBV30 to TRBJ2-1, with 7 bases matching TRBD2. J gave up 0 bases and V 2 bases, and 4 bases lay outside the gene matches. This CDR3 comprises 15 residues. Looked up from germline, CDR1 is GTSNPN and CDR2 is SVGIG (reference sequence). The CDR3 loop is CAWSLLAGSYNEQFF. CDR3 DNA sequence: TGTGCCTGGAGTCTATTAGCGGGCTCCTACAATGAGCAGTTCTTC.